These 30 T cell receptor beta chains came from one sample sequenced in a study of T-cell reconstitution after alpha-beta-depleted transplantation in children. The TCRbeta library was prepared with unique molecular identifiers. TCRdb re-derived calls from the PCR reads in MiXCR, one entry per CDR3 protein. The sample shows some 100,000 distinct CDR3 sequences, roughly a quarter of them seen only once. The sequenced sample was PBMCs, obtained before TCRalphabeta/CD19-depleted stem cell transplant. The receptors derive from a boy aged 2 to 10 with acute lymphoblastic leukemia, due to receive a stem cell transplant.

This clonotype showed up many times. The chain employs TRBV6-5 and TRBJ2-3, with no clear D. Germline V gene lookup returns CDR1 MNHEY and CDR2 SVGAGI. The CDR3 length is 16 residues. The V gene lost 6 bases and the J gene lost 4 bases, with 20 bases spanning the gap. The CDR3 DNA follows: TGTGCCAGCAGCCGAACCCATCCGTTGGCTGCAGATACGCAGTATTTT. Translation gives CASSRTHPLAADTQYF.

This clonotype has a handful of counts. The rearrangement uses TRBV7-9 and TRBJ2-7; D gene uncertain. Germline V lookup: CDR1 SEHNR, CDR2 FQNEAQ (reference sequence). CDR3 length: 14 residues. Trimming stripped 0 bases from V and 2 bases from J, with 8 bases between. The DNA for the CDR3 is TGTGCCAGCAGCTTAGCTGGCAGTACCTACGAGCAGTACTTC. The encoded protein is CASSLAGSTYEQYF.

The CDR3 DNA follows: TGCAGTGCTAGAAACAGGGAGATCCCGGGACAGGGGGCCGGGGAGCTGTTTTTT. Residues: CSARNREIPGQGAGELFF. The chain employs TRBV20-1 and TRBJ2-2; TRBD1 aligns across 11 bases. V lost 2 bases and J lost 6; bases outside the gene matches: 14. CDR1 and CDR2 (germline): DFQATT, SNEGSKA (reference sequence). The CDR3 totals 18 residues.

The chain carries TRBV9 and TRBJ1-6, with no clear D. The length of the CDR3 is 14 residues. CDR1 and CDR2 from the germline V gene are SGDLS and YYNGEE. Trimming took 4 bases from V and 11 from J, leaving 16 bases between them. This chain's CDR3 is CASSTRPNDTPLHF. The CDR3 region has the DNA TGTGCCAGCAGCACCCGTCCCAATGATACACCCCTCCACTTT.

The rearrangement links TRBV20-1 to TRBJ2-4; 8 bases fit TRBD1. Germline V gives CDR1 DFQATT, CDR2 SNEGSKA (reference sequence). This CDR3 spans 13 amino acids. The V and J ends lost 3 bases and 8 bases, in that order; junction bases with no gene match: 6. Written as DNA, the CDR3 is TGCAGTGCTAGTAAACAGGGGGTAGACATTCAGTACTTC. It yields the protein CSASKQGVDIQYF.

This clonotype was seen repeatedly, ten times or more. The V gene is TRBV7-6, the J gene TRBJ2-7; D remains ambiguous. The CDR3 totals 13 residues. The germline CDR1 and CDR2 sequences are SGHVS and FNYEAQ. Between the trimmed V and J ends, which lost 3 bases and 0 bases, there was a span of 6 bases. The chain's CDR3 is CASSFHPSYEQYF. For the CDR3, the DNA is TGTGCCAGCAGCTTCCATCCCTCCTACGAGCAGTACTTC.

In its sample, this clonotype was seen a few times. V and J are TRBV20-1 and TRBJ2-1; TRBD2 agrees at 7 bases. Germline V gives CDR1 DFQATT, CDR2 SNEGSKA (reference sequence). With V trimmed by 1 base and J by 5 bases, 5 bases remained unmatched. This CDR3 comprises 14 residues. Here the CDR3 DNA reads TGCAGTGCTAGAGGGGGCCTAGCGGACAATGAGCAGTTCTTC. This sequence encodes CSARGGLADNEQFF.

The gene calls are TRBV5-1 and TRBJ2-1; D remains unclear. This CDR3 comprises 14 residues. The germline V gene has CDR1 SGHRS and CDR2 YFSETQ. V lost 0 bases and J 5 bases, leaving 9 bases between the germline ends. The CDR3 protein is CASSLEKLNNEQFF. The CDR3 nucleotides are TGCGCCAGCAGCTTGGAAAAGTTGAACAATGAGCAGTTCTTC. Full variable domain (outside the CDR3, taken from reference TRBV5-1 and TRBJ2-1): KAGVTQTPRYLIKTRGQQVTLSCSPISGHRSVSWYQQTPGQGLQFLFEYFSETQRNKGNFPGRFSGRQFSNSRSEMNVSTLELGDSALYLCASSLEKLNNEQFFGPGTRLTVL.

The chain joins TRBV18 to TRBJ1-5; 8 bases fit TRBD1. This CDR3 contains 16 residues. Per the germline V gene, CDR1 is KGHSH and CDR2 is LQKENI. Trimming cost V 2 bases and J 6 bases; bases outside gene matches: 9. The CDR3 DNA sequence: TGTGCCAGCTCACCAGGTTCAGGGGGCTACGGTCAGCCCCAGCATTTT. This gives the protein CASSPGSGGYGQPQHF.

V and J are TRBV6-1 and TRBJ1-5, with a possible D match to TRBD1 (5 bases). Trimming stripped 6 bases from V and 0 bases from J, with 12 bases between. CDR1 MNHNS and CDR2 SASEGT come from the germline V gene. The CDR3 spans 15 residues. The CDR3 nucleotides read TGTGCCAGCAGACCCGACAGTTCTAGCAATCAGCCCCAGCATTTT. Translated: CASRPDSSSNQPQHF.

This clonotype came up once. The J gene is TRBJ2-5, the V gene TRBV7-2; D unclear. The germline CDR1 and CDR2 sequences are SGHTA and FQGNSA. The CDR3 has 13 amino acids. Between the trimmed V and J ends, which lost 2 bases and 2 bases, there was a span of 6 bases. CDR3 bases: TGTGCCAGCAGCTTACATGGGCAAGAGACCCAGTACTTC. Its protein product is CASSLHGQETQYF.

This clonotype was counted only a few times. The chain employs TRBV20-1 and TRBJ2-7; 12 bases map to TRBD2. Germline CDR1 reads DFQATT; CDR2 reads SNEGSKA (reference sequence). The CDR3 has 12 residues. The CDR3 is CSPGLAGYEQYF. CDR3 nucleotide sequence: TGCAGCCCCGGACTAGCGGGATACGAGCAGTACTTC.

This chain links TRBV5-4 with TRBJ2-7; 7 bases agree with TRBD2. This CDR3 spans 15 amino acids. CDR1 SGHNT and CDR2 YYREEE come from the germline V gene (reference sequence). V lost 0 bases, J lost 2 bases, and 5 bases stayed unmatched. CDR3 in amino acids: CASSLGSGGTYEQYF. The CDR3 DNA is TGTGCCAGCAGCTTGGGGTCGGGGGGAACCTACGAGCAGTACTTC.

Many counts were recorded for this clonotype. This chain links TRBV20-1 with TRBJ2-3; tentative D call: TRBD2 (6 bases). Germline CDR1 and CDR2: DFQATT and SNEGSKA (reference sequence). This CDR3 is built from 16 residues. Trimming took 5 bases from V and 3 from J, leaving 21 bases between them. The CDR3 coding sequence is TGCAGTGCTCATCCCAGCGGAGGGGCCGGGACAGATACGCAGTATTTT. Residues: CSAHPSGGAGTDTQYF.

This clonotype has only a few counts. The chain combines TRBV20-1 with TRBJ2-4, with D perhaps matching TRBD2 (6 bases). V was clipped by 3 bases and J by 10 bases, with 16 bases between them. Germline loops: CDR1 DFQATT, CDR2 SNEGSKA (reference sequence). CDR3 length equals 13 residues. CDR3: CSARGGGLQIQYF. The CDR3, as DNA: TGCAGTGCTAGGGGGGGAGGACTGCAGATTCAGTACTTC.

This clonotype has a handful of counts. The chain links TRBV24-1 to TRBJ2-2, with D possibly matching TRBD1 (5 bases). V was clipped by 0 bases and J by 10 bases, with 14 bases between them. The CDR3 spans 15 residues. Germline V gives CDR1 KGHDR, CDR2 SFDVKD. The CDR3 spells CATSDLQRGKEELFF. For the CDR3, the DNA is TGTGCCACCAGTGATTTGCAAAGGGGCAAGGAGGAGCTGTTTTTT.

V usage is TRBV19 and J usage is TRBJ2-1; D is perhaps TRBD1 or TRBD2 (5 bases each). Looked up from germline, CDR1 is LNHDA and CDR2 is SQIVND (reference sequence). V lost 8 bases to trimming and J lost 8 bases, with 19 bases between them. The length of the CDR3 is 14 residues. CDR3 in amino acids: CASSGTAGIDEQFF. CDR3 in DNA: TGTGCCAGTTCCGGGACCGCGGGTATAGATGAGCAGTTCTTC.

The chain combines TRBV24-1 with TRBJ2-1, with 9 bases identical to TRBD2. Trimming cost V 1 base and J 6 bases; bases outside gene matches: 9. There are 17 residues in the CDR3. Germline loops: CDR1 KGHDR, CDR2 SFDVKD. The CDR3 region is CATSDLGLAGRGNEQFF. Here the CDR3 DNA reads TGTGCCACCAGTGATTTAGGTCTAGCGGGACGGGGCAATGAGCAGTTCTTC.

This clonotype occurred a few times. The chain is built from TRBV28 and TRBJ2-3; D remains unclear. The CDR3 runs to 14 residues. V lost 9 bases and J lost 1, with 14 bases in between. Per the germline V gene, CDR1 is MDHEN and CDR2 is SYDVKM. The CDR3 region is CASTNTPGTDTQYF. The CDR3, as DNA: TGTGCCAGTACAAACACTCCCGGCACAGATACGCAGTATTTT. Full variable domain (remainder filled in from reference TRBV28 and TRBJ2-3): DVKVTQSSRYLVKRTGEKVFLECVQDMDHENMFWYRQDPGLGLRLIYFSYDVKMKEKGDIPEGYSVSREKKERFSLILESASTNQTSMYLCASTNTPGTDTQYFGPGTRLTVL.

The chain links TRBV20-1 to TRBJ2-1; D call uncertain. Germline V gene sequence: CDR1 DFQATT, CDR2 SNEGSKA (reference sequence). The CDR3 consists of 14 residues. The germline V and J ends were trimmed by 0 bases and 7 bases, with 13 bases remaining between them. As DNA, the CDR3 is TGCAGTGCTAGAGATGAACTGGGAAGGAATGAGCAGTTCTTC. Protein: CSARDELGRNEQFF.

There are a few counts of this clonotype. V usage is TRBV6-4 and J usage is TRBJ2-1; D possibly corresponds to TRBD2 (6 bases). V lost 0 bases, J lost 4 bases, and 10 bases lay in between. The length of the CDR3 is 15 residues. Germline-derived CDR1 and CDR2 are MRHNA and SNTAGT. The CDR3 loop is CASSDSAEGYNEQFF. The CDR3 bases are TGTGCCAGCAGTGACTCAGCGGAGGGTTACAATGAGCAGTTCTTC.

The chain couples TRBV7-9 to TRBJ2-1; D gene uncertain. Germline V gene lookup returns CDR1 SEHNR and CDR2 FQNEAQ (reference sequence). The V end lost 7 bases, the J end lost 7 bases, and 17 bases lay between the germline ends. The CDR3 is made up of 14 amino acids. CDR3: CASTMALLKNEQFF. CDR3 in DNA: TGTGCCAGCACCATGGCCCTTTTAAAAAATGAGCAGTTCTTC.

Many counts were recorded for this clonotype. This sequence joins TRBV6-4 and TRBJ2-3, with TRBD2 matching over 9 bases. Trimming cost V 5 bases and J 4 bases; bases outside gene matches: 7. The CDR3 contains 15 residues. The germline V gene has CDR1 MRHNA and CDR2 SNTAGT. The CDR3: CASSSNSGSADTQYF. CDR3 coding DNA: TGTGCCAGCAGTTCGAATAGCGGGAGCGCAGATACGCAGTATTTT.

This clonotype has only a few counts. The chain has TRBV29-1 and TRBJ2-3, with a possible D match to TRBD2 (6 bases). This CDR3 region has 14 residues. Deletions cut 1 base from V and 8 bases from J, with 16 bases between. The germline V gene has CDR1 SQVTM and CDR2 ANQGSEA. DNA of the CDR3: TGCAGCGTTGAAGCGGGAGCCACCCTGGGTACGCAGTATTTT. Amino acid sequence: CSVEAGATLGTQYF.

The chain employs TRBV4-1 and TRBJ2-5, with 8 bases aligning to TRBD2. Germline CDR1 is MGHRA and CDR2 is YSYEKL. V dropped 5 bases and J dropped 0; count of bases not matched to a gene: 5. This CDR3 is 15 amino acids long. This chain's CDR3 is CASSALAEYQETQYF. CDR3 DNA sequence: TGCGCCAGCAGCGCACTAGCGGAGTACCAAGAGACCCAGTACTTC.

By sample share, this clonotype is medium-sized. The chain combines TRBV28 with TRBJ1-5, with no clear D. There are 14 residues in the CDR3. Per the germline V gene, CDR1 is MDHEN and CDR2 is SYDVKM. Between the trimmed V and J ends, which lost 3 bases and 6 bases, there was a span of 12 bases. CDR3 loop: CASSFAVFSQPQHF. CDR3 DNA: TGTGCCAGCAGTTTTGCGGTTTTTAGTCAGCCCCAGCATTTT.

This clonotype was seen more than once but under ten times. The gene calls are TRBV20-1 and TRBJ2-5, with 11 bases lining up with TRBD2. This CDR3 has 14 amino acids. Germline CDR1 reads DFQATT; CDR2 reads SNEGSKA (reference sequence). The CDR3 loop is CRGTSGGIKETQYF. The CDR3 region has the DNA TGCAGAGGGACTAGCGGAGGGATAAAAGAGACCCAGTACTTC.

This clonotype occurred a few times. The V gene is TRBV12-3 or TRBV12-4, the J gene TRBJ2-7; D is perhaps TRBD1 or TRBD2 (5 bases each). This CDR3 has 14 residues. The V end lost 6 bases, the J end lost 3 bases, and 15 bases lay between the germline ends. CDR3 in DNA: TGTGCCAGCAGCTCCGGGACCCACAACTACGAGCAGTACTTC. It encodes CASSSGTHNYEQYF.

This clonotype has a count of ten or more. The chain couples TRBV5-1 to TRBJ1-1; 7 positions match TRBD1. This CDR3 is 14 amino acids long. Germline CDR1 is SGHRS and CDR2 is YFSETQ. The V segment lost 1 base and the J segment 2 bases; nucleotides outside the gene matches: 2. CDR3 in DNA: TGCGCCAGCAGCTTGAGACAGGGTAACACTGAAGCTTTCTTT. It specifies CASSLRQGNTEAFF. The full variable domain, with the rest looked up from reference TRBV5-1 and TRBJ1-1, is KAGVTQTPRYLIKTRGQQVTLSCSPISGHRSVSWYQQTPGQGLQFLFEYFSETQRNKGNFPGRFSGRQFSNSRSEMNVSTLELGDSALYLCASSLRQGNTEAFFGQGTRLTVV.

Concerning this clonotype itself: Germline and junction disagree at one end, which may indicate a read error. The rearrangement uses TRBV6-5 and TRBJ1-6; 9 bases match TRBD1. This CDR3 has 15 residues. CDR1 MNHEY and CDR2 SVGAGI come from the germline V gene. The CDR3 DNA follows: TGTGCCATCAGTTCGTCCGGGACAGGGAATTCACCCCTCCACTTT. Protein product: CAISSSGTGNSPLHF.